This passage covers 17 T cell receptor beta chains from one sample sequenced in a study of blood T cell repertoires in COVID-19. The data were produced by immunoSEQ multiplex PCR, yet TCRdb's version contains in-frame clones alone and is incomplete. This sample carries fewer than 250,000 clones, roughly 82% of them seen once, and the ten largest clones take about 12%. Sequencing used peripheral blood. The source of these receptors is a middle-aged woman with acute or convalescent COVID-19.

The chain joins TRBV15 to TRBJ2-3; a weak D match, TRBD2 (7 bases). Germline CDR1 LNHNV, CDR2 YYDKDF (reference sequence). This CDR3 is 15 amino acids long. Trimming shortened V by 5 bases and J by 0 bases, and 12 bases separated the two germline ends. CDR3: CATSGGARSTDTQYF. The DNA of the CDR3 is TGTGCCACCAGCGGGGGGGCGCGAAGCACAGATACGCAGTATTTT. Using reference TRBV15 and TRBJ2-3 for the parts outside the CDR3, the full variable domain is DAMVIQNPRYQVTQFGKPVTLSCSQTLNHNVMYWYQQKSSQAPKLLFHYYDKDFNNEADTPDNFQSRRPNTSFCFLDIRSPGLGDTAMYLCATSGGARSTDTQYFGPGTRLTVL.

This clone was seen just once. The chain uses TRBV18 and TRBJ1-4; 7 bases map to TRBD1. Unmatched junction bases numbered 9, after V lost 5 bases and J lost 6 bases. The CDR3 consists of 15 residues. Germline V gene sequence: CDR1 KGHSH, CDR2 LQKENI. The CDR3 bases are TGTGCCAGCTCAACCAACAGGGGAGTGGATGAAAAACTGTTTTTT. It encodes CASSTNRGVDEKLFF.

The chain carries TRBV3-1 (or the pseudogene TRBV3-2) and TRBJ2-1, with 10 bases fitting TRBD2. The CDR3 runs 16 residues. Unmatched junction bases numbered 14, after V lost 8 bases and J lost 7 bases. Germline-derived CDR1 and CDR2 are LGHDT and YNNKEL (reference sequence). The CDR3 region is CASAWKAGTSVNEQFF. The CDR3, as DNA: TGTGCCAGCGCATGGAAAGCCGGGACTAGCGTAAATGAGCAGTTCTTC.

The gene calls are TRBV15 and TRBJ1-1, with D possibly being TRBD1 (5 bases). The CDR3 is made up of 16 amino acids. Trimming pared 1 base from V and 4 bases from J, leaving 16 bases between. Germline lookup yields CDR1 LNHNV and CDR2 YYDKDF (reference sequence). CDR3 amino acids: CATSRAGGVGGTEAFF. The CDR3 coding sequence is TGTGCCACCAGCAGAGCTGGGGGGGTCGGGGGCACTGAAGCTTTCTTT.

This clone has only a few counts. The chain carries TRBV27 and TRBJ2-1; 14 nucleotides align to TRBD2. Germline trimming cut 7 bases from V and 8 bases from J; bases unmatched to any gene: 7. CDR1 is MNHEY and CDR2 is SMNVEV in the germline V gene (reference sequence). The CDR3 runs to 15 residues. The CDR3 region is CASIGTSGRVYEQFF. The DNA for the CDR3 is TGTGCCAGCATAGGGACTAGCGGGAGAGTCTATGAGCAGTTCTTC.

This clone was found once. The V and J genes are TRBV23-1 and TRBJ2-1; 7 bases map to TRBD2. TRBV23-1 qualifies as an ORF whose function is uncertain. V was pared by 0 bases and J by 9 bases, with 14 bases of the junction left unmatched. The CDR3 spans 17 residues. The DNA for the CDR3 is TGCGCCAGCAGTCAATCGGGGGGGGTAGTGGGTGACGGTGAGCAGTTCTTC. Encoded protein: CASSQSGGVVGDGEQFF.

This chain joins TRBV7-8 and TRBJ2-2; 7 bases match TRBD2. The J segment lost 9 bases and the V segment lost 1 base, leaving 11 bases of the junction unmatched. In germline, CDR1 is SGHVS, CDR2 FQNEAQ. The CDR3 totals 16 residues. CDR3 bases: TGTGCCAGCAGCTTAGTTGGGGAGGGCAACGGCTGGGAGCTGTTTTTT. Protein: CASSLVGEGNGWELFF.

This rearrangement joins TRBV6-5 to TRBJ1-2, with D perhaps TRBD1 (6 bases). Germline-derived CDR1 and CDR2 are MNHEY and SVGAGI. The germline V and J ends were trimmed by 0 bases and 1 base, with 6 bases remaining between them. This CDR3 has 14 amino acids. CDR3 sequence (DNA): TGTGCCAGCAGTTACTCACAGGGTAACTATGGCTACACCTTC. Its translation is CASSYSQGNYGYTF.

The rearrangement links TRBV10-3 to TRBJ1-3; D is ambiguous. V lost 4 bases and J 0 bases, leaving 10 bases between the germline ends. Per the germline V gene, CDR1 is ENHRY and CDR2 is SYGVKD. This CDR3 is built from 15 residues. The CDR3 here is CAISGERVSGNTIYF. The CDR3 nucleotides are TGTGCCATCAGTGGAGAAAGAGTCTCTGGAAACACCATATATTTT.

The chain links TRBV10-3 to TRBJ1-1, with D perhaps TRBD1 (5 bases). Germline V gene data show CDR1 as ENHRY and CDR2 as SYGVKD. There are 13 residues in the CDR3. V was trimmed by 6 bases and J by 8 bases, leaving 16 bases between them. This CDR3 reads CAISINSEGEAFF. The CDR3, as DNA: TGTGCCATCAGCATCAATTCGGAGGGGGAAGCTTTCTTT.

The rearrangement joins TRBV11-3 to TRBJ2-6, with D unresolved. Trimming pared 5 bases from V and 1 base from J, leaving 6 bases between. CDR1 and CDR2 from the germline V gene are SGHNT and YENEEA. The CDR3 covers 14 residues. DNA for the CDR3: TGTGCCAGCAGCGAGAGGTCTGGGGCCAACGTCCTGACTTTC. Protein product: CASSERSGANVLTF.

The sample holds one count of this clone. V is TRBV6-5 and J is TRBJ1-2; 8 bases are shared with TRBD1. The CDR3 sequence is 13 residues long. V gave up 4 bases and J gave up 6 bases; unmatched junction bases: 4. Germline V gene lookup returns CDR1 MNHEY and CDR2 SVGAGI. The CDR3 DNA reads as TGTGCCAGCAGTTCTCGGACAGGGAATGGCTACACCTTC. It codes for CASSSRTGNGYTF.

This clone was seen a single time. The chain uses TRBV19 and TRBJ2-5, with D possibly TRBD2 on 6 matching bases. Germline lookup yields CDR1 LNHDA and CDR2 SQIVND (reference sequence). Between the trimmed V and J ends, which lost 5 bases and 7 bases, there was a span of 20 bases. The CDR3 is 15 residues long. The CDR3 region is CASSPSMGGVGTQYF. The CDR3, as DNA: TGTGCCAGTAGTCCAAGCATGGGGGGAGTGGGGACCCAGTACTTC. Full variable domain (outside the CDR3, taken from reference TRBV19 and TRBJ2-5): DGGITQSPKYLFRKEGQNVTLSCEQNLNHDAMYWYRQDPGQGLRLIYYSQIVNDFQKGDIAEGYSVSREKKESFPLTVTSAQKNPTAFYLCASSPSMGGVGTQYFGPGTRLLVL.

The rearrangement links TRBV11-2 to TRBJ2-5; 8 bases are a match to TRBD1. V was clipped by 6 bases and J by 2 bases; unmatched bases: 8. The length of the CDR3 is 15 residues. Germline CDR1 is SGHAT and CDR2 is FQNNGV. The CDR3: CASSGGTGGQETQYF. The DNA of the CDR3 is TGTGCCAGCAGTGGGGGTACAGGGGGACAAGAGACCCAGTACTTC.

In this sample, this clone turned up once. The J gene is TRBJ2-3, the V gene TRBV7-8; tentative D call: TRBD2 (5 bases). This CDR3 contains 15 residues. Germline V lookup: CDR1 SGHVS, CDR2 FQNEAQ. The V gene lost 1 base and the J gene lost 2 bases, with 10 bases spanning the gap. The CDR3 DNA reads TGTGCCAGCAGCTTAGGAGCGGCCTTCACAGATACGCAGTATTTT. This sequence encodes CASSLGAAFTDTQYF.

J is TRBJ1-2 and V is TRBV2; possibly TRBD1 for D (6 bases). CDR3 length: 14 amino acids. CDR1 is SNHLY and CDR2 is FYNNEI in the germline V gene. V lost 6 bases and J lost 3, with 14 bases in between. The CDR3 DNA follows: TGTGCCAGCAGCGCCGTACAGGGTTACTATGGCTACACCTTC. Protein sequence: CASSAVQGYYGYTF.

This rearrangement joins TRBV5-1 to TRBJ2-5, with a weak D call TRBD2 (7 bases). Germline CDR1 and CDR2: SGHRS and YFSETQ. V lost 0 bases and J lost 0, with 12 bases in between. This CDR3 is built from 16 residues. CDR3 loop: CASSLEAGTNQETQYF. The CDR3 bases are TGCGCCAGCAGCTTGGAAGCGGGGACAAACCAAGAGACCCAGTACTTC.